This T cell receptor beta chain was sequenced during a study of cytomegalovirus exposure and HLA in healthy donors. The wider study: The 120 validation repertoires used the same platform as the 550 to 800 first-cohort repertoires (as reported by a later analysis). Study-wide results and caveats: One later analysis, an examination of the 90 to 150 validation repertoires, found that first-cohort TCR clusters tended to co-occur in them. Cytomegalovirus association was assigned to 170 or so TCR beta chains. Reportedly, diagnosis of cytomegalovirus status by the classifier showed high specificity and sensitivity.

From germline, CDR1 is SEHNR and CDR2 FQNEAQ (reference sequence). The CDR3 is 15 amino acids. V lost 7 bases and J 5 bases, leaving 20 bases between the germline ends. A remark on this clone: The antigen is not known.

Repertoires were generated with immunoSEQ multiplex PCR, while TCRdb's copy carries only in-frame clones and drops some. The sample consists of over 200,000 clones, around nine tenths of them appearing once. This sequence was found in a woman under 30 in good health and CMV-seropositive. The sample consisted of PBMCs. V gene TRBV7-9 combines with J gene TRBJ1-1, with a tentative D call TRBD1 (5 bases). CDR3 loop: CASTPPREGRTEAFF. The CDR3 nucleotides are TGTGCCAGCACCCCGCCCCGGGAGGGGCGTACTGAAGCTTTCTTT.